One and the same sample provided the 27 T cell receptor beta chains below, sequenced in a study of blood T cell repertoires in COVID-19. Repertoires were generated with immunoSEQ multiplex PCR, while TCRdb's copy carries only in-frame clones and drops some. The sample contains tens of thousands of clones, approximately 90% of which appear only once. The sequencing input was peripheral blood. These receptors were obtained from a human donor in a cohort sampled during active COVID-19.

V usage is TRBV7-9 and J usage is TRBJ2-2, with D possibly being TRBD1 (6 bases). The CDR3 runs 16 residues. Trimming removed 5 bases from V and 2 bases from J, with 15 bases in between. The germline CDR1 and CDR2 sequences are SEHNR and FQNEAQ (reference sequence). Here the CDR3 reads CASSPGQTGNTGELFF. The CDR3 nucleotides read TGTGCCAGCAGCCCTGGACAGACGGGAAACACCGGGGAGCTGTTTTTT.

The CDR3 coding sequence is TGTGCCAGCAGCTCCAACCAGGGACTACTGAATTCACCCCTCCACTTT. Its protein is CASSSNQGLLNSPLHF. V usage is TRBV27 and J usage is TRBJ1-6, with D possibly matching TRBD1 (5 bases). Germline values: CDR1 MNHEY, CDR2 SMNVEV (reference sequence). CDR3 length: 16 residues. Trimming cost V 6 bases and J 7 bases, with 19 bases left between them.

The DNA of the CDR3 is TGCGCCAGCAGCCAAGGATCCACCGGGAGACGGAAATACGAGCAGTACTTC. Translating it yields CASSQGSTGRRKYEQYF. The V call is TRBV4-1, the J call TRBJ2-7, with D perhaps matching TRBD2 (6 bases). Germline V gene data show CDR1 as MGHRA and CDR2 as YSYEKL. This CDR3 has 17 amino acids. The V end lost 1 base, the J end lost 4 bases, and 20 bases lay between the germline ends.

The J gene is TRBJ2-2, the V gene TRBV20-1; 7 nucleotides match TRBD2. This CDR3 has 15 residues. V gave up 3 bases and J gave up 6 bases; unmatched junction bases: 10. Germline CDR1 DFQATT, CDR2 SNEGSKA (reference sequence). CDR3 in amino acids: CSASSWDYTAGELFF. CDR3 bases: TGCAGTGCTAGTTCGTGGGACTACACGGCCGGGGAGCTGTTTTTT.

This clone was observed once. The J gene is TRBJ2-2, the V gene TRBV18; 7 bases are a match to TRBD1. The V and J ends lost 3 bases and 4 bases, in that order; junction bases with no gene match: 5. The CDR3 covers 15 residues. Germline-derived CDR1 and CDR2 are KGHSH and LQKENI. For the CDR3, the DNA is TGTGCCAGCTCACCTCAGACAGGGCCCACCGGGGAGCTGTTTTTT. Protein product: CASSPQTGPTGELFF.

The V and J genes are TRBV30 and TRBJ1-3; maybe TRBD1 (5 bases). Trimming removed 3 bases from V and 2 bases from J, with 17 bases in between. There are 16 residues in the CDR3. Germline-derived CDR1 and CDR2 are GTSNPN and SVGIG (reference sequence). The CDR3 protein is CAWRWSGTTPGNTIYF. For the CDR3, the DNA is TGTGCCTGGAGGTGGAGCGGGACCACGCCTGGAAACACCATATATTTT.

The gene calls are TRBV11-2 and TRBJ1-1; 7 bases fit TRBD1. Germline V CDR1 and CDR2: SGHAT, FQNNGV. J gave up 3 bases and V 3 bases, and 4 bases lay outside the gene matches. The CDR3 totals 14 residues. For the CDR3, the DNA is TGTGCCAGCAGCTTGACTGACAGGGACACTGAAGCTTTCTTT. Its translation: CASSLTDRDTEAFF.

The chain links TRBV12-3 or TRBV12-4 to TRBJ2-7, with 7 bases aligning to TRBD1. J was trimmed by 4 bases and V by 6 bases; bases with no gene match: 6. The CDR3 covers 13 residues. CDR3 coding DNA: TGTGCCAGCAGAGCCGGGACAGTTTACGAGCAGTACTTC. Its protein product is CASRAGTVYEQYF.

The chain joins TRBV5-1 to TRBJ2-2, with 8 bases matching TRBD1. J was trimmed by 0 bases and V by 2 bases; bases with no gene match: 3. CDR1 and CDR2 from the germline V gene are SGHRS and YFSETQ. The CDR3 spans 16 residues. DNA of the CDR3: TGCGCCAGCAGCTTCCAGGGGGCAGCGAACACCGGGGAGCTGTTTTTT. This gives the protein CASSFQGAANTGELFF.

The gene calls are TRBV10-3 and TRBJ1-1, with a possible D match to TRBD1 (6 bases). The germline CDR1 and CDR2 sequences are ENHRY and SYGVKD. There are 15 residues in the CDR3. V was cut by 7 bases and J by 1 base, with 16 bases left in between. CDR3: CAIKELTGKNTEAFF. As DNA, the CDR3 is TGTGCCATCAAGGAACTGACAGGAAAGAACACTGAAGCTTTCTTT.

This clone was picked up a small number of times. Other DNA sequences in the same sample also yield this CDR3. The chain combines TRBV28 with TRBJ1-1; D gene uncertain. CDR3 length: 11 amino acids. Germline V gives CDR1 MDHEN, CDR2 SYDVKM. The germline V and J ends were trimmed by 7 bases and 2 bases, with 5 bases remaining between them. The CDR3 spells CASTGNTEAFF. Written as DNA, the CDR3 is TGTGCCAGCACAGGAAACACTGAAGCTTTCTTT.

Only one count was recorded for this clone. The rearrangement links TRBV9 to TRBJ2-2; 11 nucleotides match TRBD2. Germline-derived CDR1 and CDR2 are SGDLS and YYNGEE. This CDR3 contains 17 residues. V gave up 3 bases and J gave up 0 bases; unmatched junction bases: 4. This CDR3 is CASSDRLAGSNTGELFF. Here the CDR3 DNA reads TGTGCCAGCAGCGATCGACTAGCGGGGTCGAACACCGGGGAGCTGTTTTTT.

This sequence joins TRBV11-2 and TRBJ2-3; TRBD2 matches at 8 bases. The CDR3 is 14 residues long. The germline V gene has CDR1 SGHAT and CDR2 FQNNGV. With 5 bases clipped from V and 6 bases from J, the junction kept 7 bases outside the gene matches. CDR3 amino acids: CASSQSGGGDTQYF. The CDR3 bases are TGTGCCAGCAGCCAGAGCGGGGGCGGGGATACGCAGTATTTT.

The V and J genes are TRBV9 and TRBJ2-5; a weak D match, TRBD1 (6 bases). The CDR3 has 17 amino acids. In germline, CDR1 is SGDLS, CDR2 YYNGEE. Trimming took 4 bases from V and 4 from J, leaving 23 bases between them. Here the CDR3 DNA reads TGTGCCAGCAGCCCCAAAAGGGGGTCAAGTAATGCAGAGACCCAGTACTTC. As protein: CASSPKRGSSNAETQYF.

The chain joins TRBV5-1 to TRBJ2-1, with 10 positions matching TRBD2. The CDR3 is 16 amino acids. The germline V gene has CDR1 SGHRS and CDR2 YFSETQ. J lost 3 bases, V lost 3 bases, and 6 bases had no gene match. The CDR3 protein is CASSSNSGRLYNEQFF. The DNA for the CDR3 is TGCGCCAGCAGCTCCAATAGCGGGAGGCTCTACAATGAGCAGTTCTTC.

CDR3: CASSVSPGETEAFF. The CDR3 nucleotides read TGTGCCAGCAGCGTGAGCCCGGGAGAGACTGAAGCTTTCTTT. The gene calls are TRBV9 and TRBJ1-1, with D unresolved. The CDR3 contains 14 residues. The V gene lost 2 bases and the J gene lost 5 bases, with 13 bases spanning the gap. Germline loops: CDR1 SGDLS, CDR2 YYNGEE.

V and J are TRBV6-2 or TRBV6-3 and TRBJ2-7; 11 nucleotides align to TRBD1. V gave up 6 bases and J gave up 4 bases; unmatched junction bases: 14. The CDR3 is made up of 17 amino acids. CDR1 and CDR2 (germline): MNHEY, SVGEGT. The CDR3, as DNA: TGTGCCAGCAGCCCTGGGACAGGGGGGACCCGTGAATACGAGCAGTACTTC. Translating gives CASSPGTGGTREYEQYF.

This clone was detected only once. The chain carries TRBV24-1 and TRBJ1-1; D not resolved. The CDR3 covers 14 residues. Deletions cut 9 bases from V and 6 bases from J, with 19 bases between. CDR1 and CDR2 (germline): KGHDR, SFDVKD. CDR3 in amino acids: CATRRAAGASEAFF. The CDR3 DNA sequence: TGTGCCACCCGGAGGGCCGCCGGTGCCTCTGAAGCTTTCTTT.

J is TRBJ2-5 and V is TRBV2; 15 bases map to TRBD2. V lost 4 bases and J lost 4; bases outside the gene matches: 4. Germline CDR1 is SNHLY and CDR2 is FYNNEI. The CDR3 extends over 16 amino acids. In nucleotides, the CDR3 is TGTGCCAGCAGTGGGGGACTAGCGGGAGGTGTAGAGACCCAGTACTTC. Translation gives CASSGGLAGGVETQYF.

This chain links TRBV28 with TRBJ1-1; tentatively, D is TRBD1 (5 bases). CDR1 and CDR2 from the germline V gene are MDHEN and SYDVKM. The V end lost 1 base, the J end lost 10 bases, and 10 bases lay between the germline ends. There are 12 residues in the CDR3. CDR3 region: CASSLSQGRAFF. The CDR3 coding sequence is TGTGCCAGCAGTTTATCCCAGGGAAGAGCTTTCTTT. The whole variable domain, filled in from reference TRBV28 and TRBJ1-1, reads DVKVTQSSRYLVKRTGEKVFLECVQDMDHENMFWYRQDPGLGLRLIYFSYDVKMKEKGDIPEGYSVSREKKERFSLILESASTNQTSMYLCASSLSQGRAFFGQGTRLTVV.

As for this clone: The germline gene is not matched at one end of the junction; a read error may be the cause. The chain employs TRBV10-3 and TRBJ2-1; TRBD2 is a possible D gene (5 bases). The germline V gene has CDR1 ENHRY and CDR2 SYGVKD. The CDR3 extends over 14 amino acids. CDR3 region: CAISELGQSAYDLF. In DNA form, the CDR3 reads TGTGCCATCAGTGAACTAGGGCAGAGTGCCTACGATCTCTTC.

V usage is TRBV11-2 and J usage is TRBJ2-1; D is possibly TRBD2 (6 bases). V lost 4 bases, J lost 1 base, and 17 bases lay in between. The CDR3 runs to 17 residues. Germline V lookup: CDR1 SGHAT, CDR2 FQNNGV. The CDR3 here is CASSSPGGRRSYNEQFF. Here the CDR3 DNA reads TGTGCCAGCAGCTCCCCCGGGGGACGGAGATCCTACAATGAGCAGTTCTTC.

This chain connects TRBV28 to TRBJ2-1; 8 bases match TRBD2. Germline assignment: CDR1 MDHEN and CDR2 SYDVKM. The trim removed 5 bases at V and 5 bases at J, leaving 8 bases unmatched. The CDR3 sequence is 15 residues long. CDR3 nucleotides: TGTGCCAGCAGTCCAGTCGGGGGGGTCGACAATGAGCAGTTCTTC. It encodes CASSPVGGVDNEQFF.

The CDR3: CASSPKTGTTEAFF. DNA for the CDR3: TGTGCCAGCAGCCCAAAGACAGGGACCACTGAAGCTTTCTTT. This chain connects TRBV7-2 to TRBJ1-1, with 7 bases aligning to TRBD1. The ends lost 5 bases at V and 4 bases at J; junction bases unmatched: 7. Per the germline V gene, CDR1 is SGHTA and CDR2 is FQGNSA. CDR3 length equals 14 residues.

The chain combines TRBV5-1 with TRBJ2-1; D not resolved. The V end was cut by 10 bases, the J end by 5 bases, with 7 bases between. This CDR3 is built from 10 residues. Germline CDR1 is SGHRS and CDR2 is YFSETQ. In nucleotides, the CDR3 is TGCGCCGCATTAGACAATGAGCAGTTCTTC. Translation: CAALDNEQFF.

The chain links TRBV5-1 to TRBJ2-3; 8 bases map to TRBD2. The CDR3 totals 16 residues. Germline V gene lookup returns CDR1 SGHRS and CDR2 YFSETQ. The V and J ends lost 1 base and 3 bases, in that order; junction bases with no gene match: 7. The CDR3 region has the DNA TGCGCCAGCAGCTTGACTAGCGGAGTGGGGACAGATACGCAGTATTTT. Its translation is CASSLTSGVGTDTQYF.

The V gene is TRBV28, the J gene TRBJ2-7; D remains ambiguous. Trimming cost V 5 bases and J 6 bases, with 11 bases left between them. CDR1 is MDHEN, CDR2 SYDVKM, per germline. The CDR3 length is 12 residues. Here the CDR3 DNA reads TGTGCCAGCAGTCTACCAGGTTTCGAGCAGTACTTC. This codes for CASSLPGFEQYF.